The 28 T cell receptor beta chains listed next were all sequenced from one sample in a study of cytomegalovirus exposure and HLA in healthy donors. In the PCR, 60 Vbeta and 13 Jbeta primers were used. Libraries were prepared by immunoSEQ multiplex PCR; TCRdb keeps only in-frame clonotypes and omits some of them. The repertoire holds 95,000 to 150,000 clones, 80% to 90% seen once, with about 1.8% in the top ten. The material sequenced was PBMCs. The receptors derive from a man in his forties in good health and CMV-seronegative.

This clone was seen once. The genes are TRBV19 and TRBJ1-5, with D maybe TRBD1 (5 bases). Germline CDR1 reads LNHDA; CDR2 reads SQIVND (reference sequence). Trimming stripped 5 bases from V and 3 bases from J, with 14 bases between. This CDR3 spans 15 amino acids. CDR3 loop: CASSLQGGPNQPQHF. The CDR3 coding sequence is TGTGCCAGTAGTCTCCAGGGAGGCCCCAATCAGCCCCAGCATTTT.

This clone was detected once. This sequence joins TRBV10-1 and TRBJ2-6; TRBD1 agrees at 9 bases. In germline, CDR1 is WNHNN, CDR2 SYGVQD (reference sequence). The CDR3 sequence is 22 residues long. After removal of 5 bases from V and 3 bases from J, the junction contained 23 bases not matched to a gene. The DNA for the CDR3 is TGCGCCAGCAGTCCCTCCGGGACAGGGTATTTGACCAGAGGCTGTGGGGCCAACGTCCTGACTTTC. It encodes CASSPSGTGYLTRGCGANVLTF.

The chain uses TRBV9 and TRBJ2-3; the match to TRBD1 covers 10 bases. This CDR3 has 15 amino acids. CDR1 and CDR2 from the germline V gene are SGDLS and YYNGEE. J gave up 3 bases and V 4 bases, and 5 bases lay outside the gene matches. CDR3 in DNA: TGTGCCAGCAGCCCCCGGACAGGGGGTACAGATACGCAGTATTTT. Translated: CASSPRTGGTDTQYF.

The chain employs TRBV10-3 and TRBJ1-3; 7 bases line up with TRBD1. The CDR3 spans 15 residues. After removal of 6 bases from V and 2 bases from J, the junction contained 7 bases not matched to a gene. Germline-derived CDR1 and CDR2 are ENHRY and SYGVKD. The CDR3 reads CAIRSDRVAGNTIYF. The CDR3 nucleotides read TGTGCCATCAGAAGTGACAGGGTGGCTGGAAACACCATATATTTT.

This clone was seen more than once but under ten times. The genes are TRBV29-1 and TRBJ2-7; D may be TRBD1 (5 bases). In germline, CDR1 is SQVTM, CDR2 ANQGSEA. The germline V and J ends were trimmed by 1 base and 3 bases, with 7 bases remaining between them. The CDR3 length is 12 residues. CDR3 DNA: TGCAGCGTTGAAGTGACAGACTACGAGCAGTACTTC. Protein: CSVEVTDYEQYF.

This chain connects TRBV7-9 to TRBJ2-1; tentative D call: TRBD1 (6 bases). Looked up from germline, CDR1 is SEHNR and CDR2 is FQNEAQ (reference sequence). Trimming pared 3 bases from V and 5 bases from J, leaving 14 bases between. This CDR3 has 15 residues. The CDR3 DNA follows: TGTGCCAGCAGCTTTGGGGGCAGTAAGGACAATGAGCAGTTCTTC. This sequence encodes CASSFGGSKDNEQFF. Filled out from reference TRBV7-9 and TRBJ2-1, the complete variable domain reads DTGVSQNPRHKITKRGQNVTFRCDPISEHNRLYWYRQTLGQGPEFLTYFQNEAQLEKSRLLSDRFSAERPKGSFSTLEIQRTEQGDSAMYLCASSFGGSKDNEQFFGPGTRLTVL.

CDR3 loop: CAIKAGGPGEQYF. The CDR3 nucleotides are TGTGCCATCAAAGCGGGAGGGCCGGGGGAGCAGTACTTC. The gene calls are TRBV10-3 and TRBJ2-7; 10 bases fit TRBD2. Germline values: CDR1 ENHRY, CDR2 SYGVKD. The CDR3 totals 13 residues. The trim removed 7 bases at V and 7 bases at J, leaving 7 bases unmatched.

A note on this clone: Other DNA variants within this sample encode the same CDR3. V and J are TRBV4-2 and TRBJ1-2; TRBD1 agrees at 9 bases. CDR1 is LGHNA and CDR2 is YNFKEQ in the germline V gene. CDR3 length equals 16 residues. Germline trimming cut 0 bases from V and 7 bases from J; bases unmatched to any gene: 9. In DNA form, the CDR3 reads TGTGCCAGCAGCCAAGAGCCCCGGGACAGGGTAGCTGGCTACACCTTC. Protein sequence: CASSQEPRDRVAGYTF.

The chain links TRBV11-2 to TRBJ2-1; D is unresolved. This CDR3 comprises 15 residues. Trimming left V 1 base short and J 4 bases short, with 11 bases between. Germline V lookup: CDR1 SGHAT, CDR2 FQNNGV. The CDR3 region is CASSLGLGGYNEQFF. The DNA of the CDR3 is TGTGCCAGCAGCTTAGGTCTCGGTGGTTACAATGAGCAGTTCTTC. The variable domain in full, with the rest retrieved from reference TRBV11-2 and TRBJ2-1, is EAGVAQSPRYKIIEKRQSVAFWCNPISGHATLYWYQQILGQGPKLLIQFQNNGVVDDSQLPKDRFSAERLKGVDSTLKIQPAKLEDSAVYLCASSLGLGGYNEQFFGPGTRLTVL.

The V call is TRBV18, the J call TRBJ1-1; D uncertain. Trimming took off 2 bases at V and 4 bases at J, with 11 bases between the two ends. The CDR3 runs 14 residues. Germline V lookup: CDR1 KGHSH, CDR2 LQKENI. CDR3 region: CASSPAQALTEAFF. CDR3 nucleotides: TGTGCCAGCTCACCAGCCCAGGCCCTCACTGAAGCTTTCTTT.

J is TRBJ1-6 and V is TRBV7-5. TRBV7-5 is described as a pseudogene. This CDR3 is 15 amino acids long. CDR3 coding DNA: TGTGCCAGAAGCTACCGACGAGGCTATAATTCACCCCTCCACTTT. This encodes CARSYRRGYNSPLHF.

This sequence joins TRBV18 and TRBJ1-3; D remains unclear. CDR3 size: 19 residues. CDR1 and CDR2 (germline): KGHSH, LQKENI. Trimming left V 0 bases short and J 1 base short, with 19 bases between. The CDR3 region is CASSPPGRILSGSGNTIYF. In DNA, the CDR3 is TGTGCCAGCTCACCACCTGGGCGGATCTTGTCGGGGTCTGGAAACACCATATATTTT.

This clone was recorded only once. The chain is built from TRBV10-2 and TRBJ1-5; 8 bases fit TRBD1. The germline V gene encodes CDR1 WSHSY and CDR2 SAAADI. The CDR3 extends over 13 amino acids. The V and J ends lost 8 bases and 3 bases, in that order; junction bases with no gene match: 3. In DNA, the CDR3 is TGCGCCAGCCAGACAGGGGACAATCAGCCCCAGCATTTT. It encodes CASQTGDNQPQHF.

J is TRBJ1-1 and V is TRBV18; D unresolved. Trimming removed 3 bases at V and 4 bases at J, with 9 bases between. Germline assignment: CDR1 KGHSH and CDR2 LQKENI. This CDR3 is built from 13 residues. The CDR3, as DNA: TGTGCCAGCTCACCTTTGGAGAGCACTGAAGCTTTCTTT. Protein sequence: CASSPLESTEAFF.

To note about this clone: A read error may produce the germline difference seen at one junction end. CDR3 coding DNA: TGTGCCGGGGCCGGGGGGGCTCATTATGACTACACCTTC. This sequence encodes CAGAGGAHYDYTF. V and J are TRBV7-9 and TRBJ1-2; possible D gene TRBD1, 6 bases. Germline V gene sequence: CDR1 SEHNR, CDR2 FQNEAQ (reference sequence). CDR3 length equals 13 residues.

This chain connects TRBV4-3 to TRBJ2-1, with 9 positions matching TRBD2. The CDR3 sequence is 17 residues long. Germline V gene data show CDR1 as LGHNA and CDR2 as YSLEER. The V and J ends lost 3 bases and 5 bases, in that order; junction bases with no gene match: 11. DNA for the CDR3: TGCGCCAGCAGCCAGCTGAGGCTAGCGGGGCGCGACAATGAGCAGTTCTTC. Protein: CASSQLRLAGRDNEQFF.

The chain joins TRBV7-9 to TRBJ2-5; a weak D match, TRBD2 (5 bases). The DNA end is more similar to TRBJ2-7, so the J call may be wrong. The CDR3 length is 14 residues. Germline V gene data show CDR1 as SEHNR and CDR2 as FQNEAQ (reference sequence). CDR3 loop: CASSRASISYEQYF. Written as DNA, the CDR3 is TGTGCCAGCAGCAGGGCTAGCATCTCCTACGAGCAGTACTTC.

The chain combines TRBV6-5 with TRBJ2-7, with TRBD2 matching 9 bases. CDR3 length: 15 amino acids. Germline V gene sequence: CDR1 MNHEY, CDR2 SVGAGI. V dropped 5 bases and J dropped 2; count of bases not matched to a gene: 7. The CDR3 DNA is TGTGCCAGCAGTCAGAGCGGGGGGCCCACCTACGAGCAGTACTTC. It is translated as CASSQSGGPTYEQYF.

This clone appeared a few times. The chain recombines TRBV6-6 with TRBJ2-3; 8 nucleotides match TRBD1. Trimming at V came to 2 bases and at J to 0 bases, leaving 4 bases not matched to a gene. From germline, CDR1 is MNHNY and CDR2 SVGAGI (reference sequence). CDR3 length: 16 amino acids. As DNA, the CDR3 is TGTGCCAGCAGTTACGGGACAGGACATAGCACAGATACGCAGTATTTT. It codes for CASSYGTGHSTDTQYF.

A note on this clone: The missing conserved phenylalanine or tryptophan at the end of this CDR3 makes a read error likely. This chain links TRBV27 with TRBJ1-2, with TRBD1 matching over 8 bases. The junction had 7 bases not matched to a gene; V was cut back by 2 bases and J by 8 bases. The CDR3 runs to 14 residues. Germline values: CDR1 MNHEY, CDR2 SMNVEV (reference sequence). As DNA, the CDR3 is TGTGCCAGCAGTTTAAGGACAGGGCATCGAGGCTACACCTCC. Its translation: CASSLRTGHRGYTS.

This chain joins TRBV4-3 and TRBJ2-3; D perhaps matches TRBD1 (5 bases). CDR3 length: 14 residues. V was shortened by 2 bases and J by 4 bases, with 10 bases between the two germline ends. The germline gives CDR1 LGHNA, CDR2 YSLEER. In DNA, the CDR3 is TGCGCCAGCAGCCAATCAGGGCTCGCAGATACGCAGTATTTT. It codes for CASSQSGLADTQYF.

This clone showed up just a few times. V gene TRBV4-3 combines with J gene TRBJ1-1; tentative D call: TRBD1 (6 bases). This CDR3 spans 19 amino acids. Between the trimmed V and J ends, which lost 0 bases and 3 bases, there was a span of 23 bases. Germline V gives CDR1 LGHNA, CDR2 YSLEER. In DNA, the CDR3 is TGCGCCAGCAGCCAAGAAGTGGGGATTGGGGTGGGACACCACACTGAAGCTTTCTTT. Translated: CASSQEVGIGVGHHTEAFF.

V usage is TRBV4-2 and J usage is TRBJ1-1; D possibly corresponds to TRBD1 (6 bases). Germline lookup yields CDR1 LGHNA and CDR2 YNFKEQ. The CDR3 consists of 15 residues. V lost 4 bases, J lost 1 base, and 13 bases lay in between. CDR3 bases: TGTGCCAGCAGCCTACAGGGTGGTCAGAACACTGAAGCTTTCTTT. Its protein is CASSLQGGQNTEAFF.

V usage is TRBV2 and J usage is TRBJ1-5; D is unresolved. The germline CDR1 and CDR2 sequences are SNHLY and FYNNEI. The CDR3 spans 15 residues. Trimming removed 3 bases from V and 5 bases from J, with 14 bases in between. The CDR3 DNA reads TGTGCCAGCAGTGAGGGAGGGTCCGTCGATCAGCCCCAGCATTTT. The encoded protein is CASSEGGSVDQPQHF.

Of note for this clone: The junction differs from germline at one of its ends, possibly a read error. The chain links TRBV20-1 to TRBJ2-7; D unclear. The CDR3 extends over 10 amino acids. CDR1 is DFQATT and CDR2 is SNEGSKA in the germline V gene (reference sequence). Here the CDR3 reads CSAREVARSF. The CDR3 nucleotides are TGCAGTGCTAGAGAGGTAGCCCGGAGCTTC.

This clone was recorded a few times. The J gene is TRBJ1-3, the V gene TRBV10-1; no firm D call. Trimming shortened V by 3 bases and J by 2 bases, and 8 bases separated the two germline ends. The germline V gene encodes CDR1 WNHNN and CDR2 SYGVQD (reference sequence). CDR3 size: 14 residues. The CDR3 protein is CASSEGAAGNTIYF. The DNA of the CDR3 is TGCGCCAGCAGTGAAGGAGCGGCTGGAAACACCATATATTTT.

The chain couples TRBV18 to TRBJ1-3; maybe TRBD1 (5 bases). V lost 0 bases, J lost 5 bases, and 5 bases lay in between. Germline V lookup: CDR1 KGHSH, CDR2 LQKENI. This CDR3 has 13 amino acids. Here the CDR3 DNA reads TGTGCCAGCTCACCACCGGGGCGAAACACCATATATTTT. It yields the protein CASSPPGRNTIYF.

The chain links TRBV18 to TRBJ2-3; 7 bases line up with TRBD1. Unmatched junction bases numbered 5, after V lost 5 bases and J lost 6 bases. The germline V gene encodes CDR1 KGHSH and CDR2 LQKENI. This CDR3 contains 13 residues. CDR3 DNA: TGTGCCAGCTCAGGGGACAGCAAGGATACGCAGTATTTT. Protein sequence: CASSGDSKDTQYF.